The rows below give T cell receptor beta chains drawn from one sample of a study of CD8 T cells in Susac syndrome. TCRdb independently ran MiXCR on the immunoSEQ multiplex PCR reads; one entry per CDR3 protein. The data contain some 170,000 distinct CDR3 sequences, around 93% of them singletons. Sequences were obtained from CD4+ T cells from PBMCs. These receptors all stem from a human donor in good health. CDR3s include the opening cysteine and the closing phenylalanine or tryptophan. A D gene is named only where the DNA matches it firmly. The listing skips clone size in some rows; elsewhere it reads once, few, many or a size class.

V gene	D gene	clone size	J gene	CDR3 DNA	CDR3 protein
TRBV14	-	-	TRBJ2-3	TGTGCCAGCAGTTTGTACACAGATACGCAGTATTTT	CASSLYTDTQYF
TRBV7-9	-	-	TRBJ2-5	TGTGCCAGCAGCACCGGGACAATAGAAGGAGAGACCCAGTACTTC	CASSTGTIEGETQYF
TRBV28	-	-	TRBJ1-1	TGTGCCAGCAGTTTATCCGGAATCATGAACACTGAAGCTTTCTTT	CASSLSGIMNTEAFF
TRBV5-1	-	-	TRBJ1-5	TGCGCCAGCAGCTTGGAGGGAGGGCATCAGCCCCAGCATTTT	CASSLEGGHQPQHF
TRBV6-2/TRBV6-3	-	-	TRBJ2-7	TGTGCCAGCCACGAGACAGGGACTTCCTACGAGCAGTACTTC	CASHETGTSYEQYF
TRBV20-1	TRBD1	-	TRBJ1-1	TGCAGTGCTAGGCGACGGACAGGAACCACTGAAGCTTTCTTT	CSARRRTGTTEAFF
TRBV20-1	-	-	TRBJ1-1	TGCAGTGCCATTGACGTAGAGGTGAACACTGAAGCTTTCTTT	CSAIDVEVNTEAFF
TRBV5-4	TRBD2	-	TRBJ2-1	TGTGCCAGCAGCTTGGAGGCGACTGGACTAGGATTCGAGCAGTTCTTC	CASSLEATGLGFEQFF
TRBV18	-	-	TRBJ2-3	TGTGCCAGCTCACCCGGAGCCTACACAGATACGCAGTATTTT	CASSPGAYTDTQYF
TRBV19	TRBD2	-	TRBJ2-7	TGTGCCAGTAGTGGCGGACTAGGGTTCGAGCAGTACTTC	CASSGGLGFEQYF
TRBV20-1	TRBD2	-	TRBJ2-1	TGCAGTGCTAGAGTCCTCGGGGAAGCGGGGATCTACAATGAGCAGTTCTTC	CSARVLGEAGIYNEQFF
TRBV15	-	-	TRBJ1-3	TGTGCCACCAGCAGAGATAGCAGTGGGGGGGTGTATTTT	CATSRDSSGGVYF
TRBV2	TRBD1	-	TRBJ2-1	TGTGCCAGCAGTCGACAGGGGGTAGGATCCAATGAGCAGTTCTTC	CASSRQGVGSNEQFF
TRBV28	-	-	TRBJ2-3	TGTGCCAGCAGAATAAGTTCAGATACGCAGTATTTT	CASRISSDTQYF
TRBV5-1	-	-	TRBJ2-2	TGCGCCAGCAGCGTAACCTTGAACACCGGGGAGCTGTTTTTT	CASSVTLNTGELFF
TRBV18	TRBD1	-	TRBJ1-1	TGTGCCAGCTCACCAGGACAGGGCGCTGAAGCTTTCTTT	CASSPGQGAEAFF
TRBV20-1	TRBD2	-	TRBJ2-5	TGCAGTGCTAGACCTAGCGGGGGGTACCAAGAGACCCAGTACTTC	CSARPSGGYQETQYF
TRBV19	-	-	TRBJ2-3	TGTGCCAGTAGTATGGACAGATCCACAGATACGCAGTATTTT	CASSMDRSTDTQYF
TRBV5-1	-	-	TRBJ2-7	TGCGCCAGCAGCTTGGGGGGCGGTACTTCGGGGGAGCAGTACTTC	CASSLGGGTSGEQYF
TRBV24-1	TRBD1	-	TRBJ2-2	TGTGCCACCAGTGATAGGGACAGCACGACCGGGGAGCTGTTTTTT	CATSDRDSTTGELFF
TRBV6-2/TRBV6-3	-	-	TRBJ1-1	TGTGCCAGCAAGAGTCCTCTAGCTGAAGCTTTCTTT	CASKSPLAEAFF
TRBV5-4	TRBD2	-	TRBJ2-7	TGTGCCAGCAGCCGCTCCCTCCAGCGGGGGCCCTACGAGCAGTACTTC	CASSRSLQRGPYEQYF
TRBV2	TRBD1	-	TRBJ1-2	TGTGCCAGCAGATCCGTGGGACAGGGCGGTGGCTACACCTTC	CASRSVGQGGGYTF
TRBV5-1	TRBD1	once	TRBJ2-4	TGCGCCAGCAAGGACAGGGGTGACATTCAGTACTTC	CASKDRGDIQYF
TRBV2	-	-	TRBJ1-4	TGTGCCAGCAGTGTGGGCCAGGGGCCTAATGAAAAACTGTTTTTT	CASSVGQGPNEKLFF
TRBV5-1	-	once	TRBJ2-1	TGCGCCAGCAGCTTGAAGGGTAGCGACAATGAGCAGTTCTTC	CASSLKGSDNEQFF
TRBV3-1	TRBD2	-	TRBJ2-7	TGTGCCAGCAGCCAAGAGGGAGGGTCCTACGAGCAGTACTTC	CASSQEGGSYEQYF
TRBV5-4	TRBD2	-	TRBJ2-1	TGTGCCAGCAGCTCGGGGGGACTGTTGACCCATGAGCAGTTCTTC	CASSSGGLLTHEQFF
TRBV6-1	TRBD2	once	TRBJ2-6	TGTGCCAGCAGCCCGGGGGGGGGAGTAGCAGGGGCCAACGTCCTGACTTTC	CASSPGGGVAGANVLTF
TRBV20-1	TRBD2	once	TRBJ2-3	TGCAGTGCTAGAGATAGCGGGGGGTTGGAAGATACGCAGTATTTT	CSARDSGGLEDTQYF
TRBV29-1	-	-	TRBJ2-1	TGCAGCGTTGAGAGGGGGTGGTCCTACAATGAGCAGTTCTTC	CSVERGWSYNEQFF
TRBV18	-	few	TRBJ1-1	TGTGCCAGCTCACTGCAGGCGAACACTGAAGCTTTCTTT	CASSLQANTEAFF
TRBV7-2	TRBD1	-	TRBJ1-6	TGTGCCAGCAGCCCAACAGGGGGAAGTAACATGCCACCCCTCCACTTT	CASSPTGGSNMPPLHF
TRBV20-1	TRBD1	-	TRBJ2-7	TGCAGTGCTATCTCCGGGACAGGCTACGAGCAGTACTTC	CSAISGTGYEQYF
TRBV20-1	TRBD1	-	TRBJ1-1	TGCAGTGCCCCAAGACAGGGGAACACTGAAGCTTTCTTT	CSAPRQGNTEAFF
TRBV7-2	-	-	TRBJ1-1	TGTGCCAGCAGCTTAGTTCTGATGAACACTGAAGCTTTCTTT	CASSLVLMNTEAFF